What follows describes a single TCR beta chain. No antigen is known for it. This specimen belongs to a study of response to subunit inactivated influenza vaccine. General study results and limits: That few new T cells are recruited by each seasonal influenza vaccination was the authors' suggestion.

The CDR3 runs 15 residues. Germline lookup yields CDR1 MDHEN and CDR2 SYDVKM. V dropped 7 bases and J dropped 9; count of bases not matched to a gene: 13. Each CDR3 protein gets one entry after TCRdb re-called the RT-PCR reads with MiXCR. The sample includes over 650,000 distinct CDR3 sequences, roughly 20% of them seen just once. The chain combines TRBV28 with TRBJ2-7, with 12 positions matching TRBD1. The sequences come from PBMCs from blood, collected roughly 5 days after vaccination. The receptor was isolated from a man aged 45-60 years who received an inactivated influenza vaccine. As DNA, the CDR3 is TGTGCCAGCACTCGACCCCTGGGACAGGGGGCAGTGCAGTACTTC. Translating it yields CASTRPLGQGAVQYF.